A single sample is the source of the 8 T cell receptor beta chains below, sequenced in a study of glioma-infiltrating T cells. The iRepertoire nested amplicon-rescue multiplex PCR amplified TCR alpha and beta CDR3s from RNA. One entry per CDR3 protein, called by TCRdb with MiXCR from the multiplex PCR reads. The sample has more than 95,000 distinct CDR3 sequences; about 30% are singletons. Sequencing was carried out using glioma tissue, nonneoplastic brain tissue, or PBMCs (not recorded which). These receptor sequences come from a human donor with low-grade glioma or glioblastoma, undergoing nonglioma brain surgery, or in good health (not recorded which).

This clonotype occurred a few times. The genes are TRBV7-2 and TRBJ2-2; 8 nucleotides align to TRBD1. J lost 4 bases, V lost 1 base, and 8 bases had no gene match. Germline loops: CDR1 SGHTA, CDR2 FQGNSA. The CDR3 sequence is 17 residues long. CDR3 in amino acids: CASSLVPGGSGTGELFF. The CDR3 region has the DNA TGTGCCAGCAGCTTAGTTCCAGGGGGCTCTGGCACCGGGGAGCTGTTTTTT.

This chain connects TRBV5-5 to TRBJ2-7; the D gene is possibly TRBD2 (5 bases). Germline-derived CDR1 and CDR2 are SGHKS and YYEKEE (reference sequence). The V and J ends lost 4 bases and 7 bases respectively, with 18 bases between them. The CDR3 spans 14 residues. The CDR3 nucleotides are TGTGCCAGCAGCGCCGAGCCGAGGGCAGGAGAGCAGTACTTC. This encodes CASSAEPRAGEQYF.

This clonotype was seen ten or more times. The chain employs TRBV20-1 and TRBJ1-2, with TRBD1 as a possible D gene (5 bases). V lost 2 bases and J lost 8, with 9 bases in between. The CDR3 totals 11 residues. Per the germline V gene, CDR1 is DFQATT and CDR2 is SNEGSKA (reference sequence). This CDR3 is CSARRGYGYTF. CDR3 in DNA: TGCAGTGCTAGACGGGGGTACGGCTACACCTTC.

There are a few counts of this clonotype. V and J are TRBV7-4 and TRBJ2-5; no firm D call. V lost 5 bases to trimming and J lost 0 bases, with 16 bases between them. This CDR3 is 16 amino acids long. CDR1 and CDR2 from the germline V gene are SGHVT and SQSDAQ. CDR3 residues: CASSNYKAPYQETQYF. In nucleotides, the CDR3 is TGTGCCAGCAGCAATTACAAAGCCCCATACCAAGAGACCCAGTACTTC.

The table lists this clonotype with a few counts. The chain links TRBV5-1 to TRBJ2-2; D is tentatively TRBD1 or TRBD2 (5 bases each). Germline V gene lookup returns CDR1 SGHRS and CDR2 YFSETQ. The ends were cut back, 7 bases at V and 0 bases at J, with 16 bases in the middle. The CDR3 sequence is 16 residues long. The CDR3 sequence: CASERSGTTNTGELFF. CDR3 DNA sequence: TGCGCCAGCGAACGGTCCGGGACCACGAACACCGGGGAGCTGTTTTTT.

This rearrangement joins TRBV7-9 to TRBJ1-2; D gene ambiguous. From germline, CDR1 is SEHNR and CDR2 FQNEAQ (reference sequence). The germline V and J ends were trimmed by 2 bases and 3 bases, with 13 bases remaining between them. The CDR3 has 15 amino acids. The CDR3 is CASSLSSAHYYGYTF. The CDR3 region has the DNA TGTGCCAGCAGCTTATCCTCTGCCCACTACTATGGCTACACCTTC.

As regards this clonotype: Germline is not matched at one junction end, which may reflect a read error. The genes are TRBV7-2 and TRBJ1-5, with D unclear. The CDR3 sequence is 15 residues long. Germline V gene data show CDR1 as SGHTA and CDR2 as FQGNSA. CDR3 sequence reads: CAISLGSATNSPQHF. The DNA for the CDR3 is TGTGCCATCAGCTTAGGGTCGGCCACCAATTCGCCCCAGCATTTT.

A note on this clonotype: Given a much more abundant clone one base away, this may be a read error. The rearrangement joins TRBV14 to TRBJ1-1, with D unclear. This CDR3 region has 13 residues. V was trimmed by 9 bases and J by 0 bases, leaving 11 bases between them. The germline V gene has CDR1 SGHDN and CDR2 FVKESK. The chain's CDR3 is CARSRSMNTEAFF. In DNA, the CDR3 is TGTGCCAGAAGTCGGAGTATGAACACTGAAGCTTTCTTT.